This T cell receptor beta chain was documented in a study of shared clonotypes between healthy human individuals. Overall study results and limits: Naive CD4 clonotypes overlapped across a few donors at around 4.7%.

Repertoires were generated with immunoSEQ multiplex PCR, while TCRdb's copy carries only in-frame clones and drops some. Among around 1,900,000 clones, roughly 93% were seen once, and the ten largest hold approximately 1.7%. The naive CD8 subset, CD45RO-negative cells positively selected for CCR7, excluded terminally differentiated effector memory CD45RA+ cells. HIV-negative, healthy adults without recent acute infections or vaccinations were the donors. Those who donated, Caucasian adults without exception, all lived in Nashville, Tennessee. Note on this clone: Antigen: not known.

This TCR derives from a man younger than 30 in good health. Some clones in this sample may be carry-over from other donors' samples. The specimen sequenced was naive CD8+ T cells from PBMCs.

The CDR3 coding sequence is TGTGCCAGCACCTCGACCACTTGGGAGGGCAATGAGCAGTTCTTC. This codes for CASTSTTWEGNEQFF. The rearrangement joins TRBV9 to TRBJ2-1; TRBD2 agrees at 7 bases. Trimming cost V 6 bases and J 6 bases; bases outside gene matches: 12. Germline V CDR1 and CDR2: SGDLS, YYNGEE. This CDR3 region has 15 residues. The full variable domain, rest sourced from reference TRBV9 and TRBJ2-1, is DSGVTQTPKHLITATGQRVTLRCSPRSGDLSVYWYQQSLDQGLQFLIQYYNGEERAKGNILERFSAQQFPDLHSELNLSSLELGDSALYFCASTSTTWEGNEQFFGPGTRLTVL.